Presented here are 6 T cell receptor beta chains from one specimen sequenced in a study of control samples from healthy donors and cancer patients. Clones were read by immunoSEQ multiplex PCR, and TCRdb kept only the in-frame ones, dropping some. This table holds about 82,000 clones, about 89% found once. What was sequenced was blood. Source of these receptors: a man between 45 and 60 years old in good health.

The rearrangement joins TRBV11-3 to TRBJ2-3; TRBD1 aligns across 7 bases. V lost 4 bases and J lost 2; bases outside the gene matches: 6. The CDR3 spans 15 residues. CDR1 and CDR2 from the germline V gene are SGHNT and YENEEA. The CDR3: CASSSRQGNTDTQYF. The CDR3 DNA sequence: TGTGCCAGCAGCTCCCGACAGGGCAACACAGATACGCAGTATTTT.

This clone has just one count. This chain uses TRBV5-1 with TRBJ2-7; 7 positions match TRBD1. V lost 0 bases and J lost 4; bases outside the gene matches: 7. Germline V gives CDR1 SGHRS, CDR2 YFSETQ. The CDR3 length is 15 residues. The CDR3 nucleotides read TGCGCCAGCAGCTTGGGTTTAGGGGGCGGATACGAGCAGTACTTC. Translating gives CASSLGLGGGYEQYF.

The chain links TRBV11-2 to TRBJ2-1, with 7 bases fitting TRBD2. The V segment lost 4 bases and the J segment 8 bases; nucleotides outside the gene matches: 11. This CDR3 contains 15 residues. In germline, CDR1 is SGHAT, CDR2 FQNNGV. The CDR3 sequence is CASSYGGVRGDEQFF. In DNA, the CDR3 is TGTGCCAGCAGCTATGGGGGGGTCCGGGGCGATGAGCAGTTCTTC.

This clone was found once. CDR3 in DNA: TGTGCCAGCAGTCTCCGGGCCGTCCTTGACTACAATGAGCAGTTCTTC. Encoded protein: CASSLRAVLDYNEQFF. The V gene is TRBV27, the J gene TRBJ2-1; D gene uncertain. CDR3 length: 16 amino acids. CDR1 and CDR2 (germline): MNHEY, SMNVEV (reference sequence). Trimming stripped 5 bases from V and 3 bases from J, with 17 bases between.

The rearrangement joins TRBV2 to TRBJ2-3; D perhaps matches TRBD2 (5 bases). The CDR3 is made up of 15 amino acids. V dropped 3 bases and J dropped 1 base, with 11 bases sitting between them. Germline CDR1 and CDR2: SNHLY and FYNNEI. CDR3 amino acids: CASSERQAGTDTQYF. Here the CDR3 DNA reads TGTGCCAGCAGTGAGCGCCAAGCGGGCACAGATACGCAGTATTTT.

The CDR3 loop is CASSRDRGHEKLFF. CDR3 nucleotide sequence: TGTGCCAGTAGCCGCGACAGGGGGCATGAAAAACTGTTTTTT. This rearrangement joins TRBV19 to TRBJ1-4; 10 positions match TRBD1. Per germline, CDR1 LNHDA and CDR2 SQIVND (reference sequence). Trimming removed 6 bases from V and 6 bases from J; junction bases left unmatched: 4. The CDR3 covers 14 residues.